These 31 T cell receptor beta chains originate from one sample sequenced in a study of shared clonotypes between healthy human individuals. Naivety among CD8 cells was defined by CD45RO negativity and positive CCR7 selection, thereby excluding terminally differentiated effector memory CD45RA+ cells. Produced via immunoSEQ multiplex PCR; TCRdb's table is partial and in-frame only. The sample contains nearly 2 million clones, approximately 94% of which appear only once. The sample taken for sequencing was naive CD8+ T cells sorted from blood. Every receptor here comes from a man aged 18-30 years in good health.

The chain combines TRBV13 with TRBJ1-4; TRBD1 might be the D (6 bases). Germline CDR1 and CDR2: PRHDT and FYEKMQ (reference sequence). The length of the CDR3 is 15 residues. V gave up 4 bases and J gave up 0 bases, with 9 bases separating them. The CDR3 DNA follows: TGTGCCAGCAGCTCCCGGACAGCAACTAATGAAAAACTGTTTTTT. This gives the protein CASSSRTATNEKLFF.

Notes on this clone: The identical CDR3 is also encoded by other nucleotide sequences in the sample. The chain combines TRBV2 with TRBJ2-3; D gene unclear. V was clipped by 0 bases and J by 3 bases, with 7 bases between them. The germline gives CDR1 SNHLY, CDR2 FYNNEI. The CDR3 sequence is 14 residues long. The DNA of the CDR3 is TGTGCCAGCAGTGAAGCGGGGTTTACAGATACGCAGTATTTT. It encodes CASSEAGFTDTQYF.

The chain carries TRBV29-1 and TRBJ1-3, with unresolved D. V lost 0 bases, J lost 2 bases, and 11 bases lay in between. In germline, CDR1 is SQVTM, CDR2 ANQGSEA. There are 15 residues in the CDR3. The CDR3 sequence: CSVEDLWLAGNTIYF. CDR3 sequence (DNA): TGCAGCGTTGAAGATCTTTGGCTTGCTGGAAACACCATATATTTT. Filled out from reference TRBV29-1 and TRBJ1-3, the complete variable domain reads SAVISQKPSRDICQRGTSLTIQCQVDSQVTMMFWYRQQPGQSLTLIATANQGSEATYESGFVIDKFPISRPNLTFSTLTVSNMSPEDSSIYLCSVEDLWLAGNTIYFGEGSWLTVV.

The gene calls are TRBV28 and TRBJ1-3; the D is unclear. The CDR3 is 14 residues long. Germline V gives CDR1 MDHEN, CDR2 SYDVKM. The V end lost 2 bases, the J end lost 0 bases, and 5 bases lay between the germline ends. The CDR3 DNA follows: TGTGCCAGCAGTTTAAGCTCCTCTGGAAACACCATATATTTT. This sequence encodes CASSLSSSGNTIYF.

This rearrangement joins TRBV4-1 to TRBJ2-7, with a weak D call TRBD2 (7 bases). The CDR3 totals 15 residues. Trimming stripped 0 bases from V and 5 bases from J, with 14 bases between. The germline gives CDR1 MGHRA, CDR2 YSYEKL. The CDR3 DNA reads TGCGCCAGCAGCCAAGATGGGGGGGCAGGGGACGAGCAGTACTTC. It yields the protein CASSQDGGAGDEQYF.

This clone was seen a handful of times. This sequence joins TRBV10-1 and TRBJ2-5, with TRBD1 as a possible D gene (6 bases). Trimming left V 7 bases short and J 5 bases short, with 14 bases between. The CDR3 runs to 13 residues. Germline V gene sequence: CDR1 WNHNN, CDR2 SYGVQD (reference sequence). CDR3 region: CASNGQPTETQYF. The CDR3 bases are TGCGCCAGCAACGGACAGCCGACGGAGACCCAGTACTTC.

This clone was observed a single time. The rearrangement uses TRBV7-9 and TRBJ2-5; maybe TRBD1 (5 bases). The V end lost 3 bases, the J end lost 3 bases, and 20 bases lay between the germline ends. The CDR3 is made up of 17 amino acids. CDR1 SEHNR and CDR2 FQNEAQ come from the germline V gene (reference sequence). CDR3 DNA: TGTGCCAGCAGCTTTGGGGTGGCTGGGCAGGGCAAAGAGACCCAGTACTTC. Encoded protein: CASSFGVAGQGKETQYF. Based on the CDR3 plus reference TRBV7-9 and TRBJ2-5, the full variable domain is DTGVSQNPRHKITKRGQNVTFRCDPISEHNRLYWYRQTLGQGPEFLTYFQNEAQLEKSRLLSDRFSAERPKGSFSTLEIQRTEQGDSAMYLCASSFGVAGQGKETQYFGPGTRLLVL.

The chain has TRBV6-6 and TRBJ2-1, with D possibly matching TRBD2 (5 bases). Trimming removed 2 bases from V and 0 bases from J, with 8 bases in between. The CDR3 loop spans 15 amino acids. Looked up from germline, CDR1 is MNHNY and CDR2 is SVGAGI (reference sequence). CDR3 nucleotide sequence: TGTGCCAGCAGTTACAGGGAGAGCTCCTACAATGAGCAGTTCTTC. Amino acids: CASSYRESSYNEQFF.

The chain has TRBV19 and TRBJ2-7; D call uncertain. Trimming cost V 5 bases and J 0 bases, with 14 bases left between them. Germline loops: CDR1 LNHDA, CDR2 SQIVND (reference sequence). The CDR3 loop spans 15 amino acids. The CDR3 here is CASSAFNRYSYEQYF. In nucleotides, the CDR3 is TGTGCCAGTAGTGCCTTCAACCGATACTCCTACGAGCAGTACTTC.

The gene calls are TRBV5-5 and TRBJ2-2, with no clear D. The CDR3 runs to 13 residues. CDR1 and CDR2 (germline): SGHKS, YYEKEE (reference sequence). V was clipped by 2 bases and J by 4 bases, with 6 bases between them. Here the CDR3 reads CASSLVITGELFF. Written as DNA, the CDR3 is TGTGCCAGCAGCTTAGTGATCACCGGGGAGCTGTTTTTT.

The rearrangement joins TRBV18 to TRBJ2-5; D remains ambiguous. V was trimmed by 5 bases and J by 1 base, leaving 8 bases between them. CDR1 is KGHSH, CDR2 LQKENI, per germline. The CDR3 is 13 residues long. Here the CDR3 DNA reads TGTGCCAGCTCAAGCGTAGTCCAAGAGACCCAGTACTTC. This translates into CASSSVVQETQYF.

The chain carries TRBV29-1 and TRBJ2-1; 13 bases match TRBD2. The CDR3 consists of 15 residues. Trimming cost V 7 bases and J 7 bases; bases outside gene matches: 10. Germline V gene lookup returns CDR1 SQVTM and CDR2 ANQGSEA. CDR3 sequence (DNA): TGCAGCGAAGAATTACTAGCGGGAGGGGGGAATGAGCAGTTCTTC. Protein: CSEELLAGGGNEQFF.

The chain links TRBV10-2 to TRBJ2-7; D is ambiguous. CDR1 is WSHSY and CDR2 is SAAADI in the germline V gene. Trimming pared 11 bases from V and 2 bases from J, leaving 16 bases between. This CDR3 contains 13 residues. Here the CDR3 DNA reads TGCGCCGGTATAGAGGCAGGCGCCTACGAGCAGTACTTC. It yields the protein CAGIEAGAYEQYF.

The V and J genes are TRBV4-1 and TRBJ2-4; the D gene is possibly TRBD2 (5 bases). The germline CDR1 and CDR2 sequences are MGHRA and YSYEKL. The CDR3 totals 15 residues. Trimming removed 3 bases from V and 0 bases from J, with 9 bases in between. CDR3 nucleotides: TGCGCCAGCAGCCACCCCGGGGAAGCCAAAAACATTCAGTACTTC. It translates to CASSHPGEAKNIQYF.

This clone was seen only a few times. The rearrangement links TRBV11-2 to TRBJ1-2; 10 bases fit TRBD1. CDR1 is SGHAT, CDR2 FQNNGV, per germline. This CDR3 has 13 amino acids. Trimming at V came to 6 bases and at J to 6 bases, leaving 4 bases not matched to a gene. The CDR3 DNA reads TGTGCCAGCAGGTCCGGGACAGGGGATGGCTACACCTTC. As protein: CASRSGTGDGYTF.

This sequence joins TRBV13 and TRBJ2-5; possibly TRBD2 for D (6 bases). There are 14 residues in the CDR3. Trimming cost V 5 bases and J 2 bases, with 12 bases left between them. Per the germline V gene, CDR1 is PRHDT and CDR2 is FYEKMQ (reference sequence). CDR3 DNA sequence: TGTGCCAGCAGCCAAGAGGCGGGGCAAGAGACCCAGTACTTC. Its translation is CASSQEAGQETQYF.

This chain links TRBV28 with TRBJ1-6; D uncertain. The V end was cut by 3 bases, the J end by 10 bases, with 4 bases between. Germline V gene lookup returns CDR1 MDHEN and CDR2 SYDVKM. This CDR3 has 11 residues. The DNA of the CDR3 is TGTGCCAGCAGTTTTTCCTCACCCCTCCACTTT. Protein sequence: CASSFSSPLHF.

The J gene is TRBJ2-3, the V gene TRBV5-8; TRBD2 agrees at 11 bases. The CDR3 runs 15 residues. With V trimmed by 4 bases and J by 4 bases, 5 bases remained unmatched. In germline, CDR1 is SGHTS, CDR2 YDEGEE. The CDR3 DNA follows: TGTGCCAGCAGCCTCGGGACTAGCGGCCCAGATACGCAGTATTTT. Protein product: CASSLGTSGPDTQYF.

In its sample, this clone was seen once. V and J are TRBV25-1 and TRBJ2-2, with D unclear. The CDR3 sequence is 15 residues long. V was pared by 3 bases and J by 4 bases, with 12 bases between. Germline V gene lookup returns CDR1 MGHDK and CDR2 SYGVNS. The CDR3 is CASSDHSGRTGELFF. CDR3 nucleotides: TGTGCCAGCAGTGACCACTCAGGACGCACCGGGGAGCTGTTTTTT.

In the case of this clone: Other DNA sequences in this specimen translate into the identical CDR3. V usage is TRBV13 and J usage is TRBJ1-1; D remains ambiguous. V lost 3 bases and J 1 base, leaving 6 bases between the germline ends. This CDR3 is 13 amino acids long. Germline loops: CDR1 PRHDT, CDR2 FYEKMQ (reference sequence). CDR3 DNA sequence: TGTGCCAGCAGCTTGCCAGGGAACACTGAAGCTTTCTTT. It translates to CASSLPGNTEAFF.

This chain links TRBV13 with TRBJ2-7; unclear D gene. This CDR3 is built from 12 residues. V lost 4 bases and J 6 bases, leaving 10 bases between the germline ends. CDR1 PRHDT and CDR2 FYEKMQ come from the germline V gene (reference sequence). The DNA for the CDR3 is TGTGCCAGCAGCTCGCCCGGGTTCGAGCAGTACTTC. Residues: CASSSPGFEQYF.

This chain joins TRBV7-9 and TRBJ2-7; no definite D call. The germline gives CDR1 SEHNR, CDR2 FQNEAQ (reference sequence). The CDR3 is 15 amino acids. V was trimmed by 1 base and J by 3 bases, leaving 13 bases between them. CDR3 DNA sequence: TGTGCCAGCAGCTTAGAGTATAATATGGACTACGAGCAGTACTTC. This codes for CASSLEYNMDYEQYF. Full variable domain (remainder filled in from reference TRBV7-9 and TRBJ2-7): DTGVSQNPRHKITKRGQNVTFRCDPISEHNRLYWYRQTLGQGPEFLTYFQNEAQLEKSRLLSDRFSAERPKGSFSTLEIQRTEQGDSAMYLCASSLEYNMDYEQYFGPGTRLTVT.

The chain carries TRBV19 and TRBJ2-1, with 9 bases aligning to TRBD1. V shed 4 bases and J 3 bases; nucleotides not matched to a gene: 10. Germline CDR1 reads LNHDA; CDR2 reads SQIVND (reference sequence). CDR3 length equals 17 residues. CDR3 coding DNA: TGTGCCAGTAGTACCCGTGGACAGGGGTTTTTCTACAATGAGCAGTTCTTC. This codes for CASSTRGQGFFYNEQFF.

The rearrangement links TRBV5-8 to TRBJ2-3; D unclear. Germline V gene lookup returns CDR1 SGHTS and CDR2 YDEGEE. Trimming stripped 2 bases from V and 5 bases from J, with 12 bases between. The CDR3 runs 14 residues. The DNA for the CDR3 is TGTGCCAGCAGCTTAGGAGCGTATGAAGATACGCAGTATTTT. Translated, it gives CASSLGAYEDTQYF.

The gene calls are TRBV30 and TRBJ2-6, with D hard to call. The CDR3 sequence is 15 residues long. The germline V gene encodes CDR1 GTSNPN and CDR2 SVGIG (reference sequence). The V and J ends lost 5 bases and 0 bases respectively, with 11 bases between them. The CDR3 DNA reads as TGTGCCTGGGAAGGGCCGAGCTCTGGGGCCAACGTCCTGACTTTC. The encoded protein is CAWEGPSSGANVLTF.

To note about this clone: Other nucleotide sequences from this sample produce the same CDR3. This chain links TRBV11-2 with TRBJ2-7; TRBD2 agrees at 8 bases. The V gene end was trimmed by 2 bases and the J gene end by 1 base; junction bases not matched to a gene: 1. Germline V gives CDR1 SGHAT, CDR2 FQNNGV. The CDR3 is made up of 14 amino acids. CDR3 residues: CASSLLAGSYEQYF. In DNA, the CDR3 is TGTGCCAGCAGCTTATTAGCGGGATCCTACGAGCAGTACTTC.

This chain connects TRBV13 to TRBJ1-2; D possibly corresponds to TRBD1 (5 bases). The CDR3 covers 18 residues. In germline, CDR1 is PRHDT, CDR2 FYEKMQ (reference sequence). V was clipped by 2 bases and J by 5 bases, with 24 bases between them. The CDR3 sequence is CASSLRAPWVLGTYGYTF. The CDR3 DNA follows: TGTGCCAGCAGCTTACGAGCCCCGTGGGTGCTCGGGACTTATGGCTACACCTTC.

This clone was seen once. This chain links TRBV19 with TRBJ2-7; 11 nucleotides align to TRBD1. This CDR3 is 16 amino acids long. Germline loops: CDR1 LNHDA, CDR2 SQIVND (reference sequence). The V segment lost 5 bases and the J segment 4 bases; nucleotides outside the gene matches: 10. The CDR3 loop is CASSPSGQGARYEQYF. Here the CDR3 DNA reads TGTGCCAGTAGTCCTTCCGGACAGGGGGCTCGATACGAGCAGTACTTC.

This sequence joins TRBV6-6 and TRBJ1-1; possible D gene TRBD1, 5 bases. The CDR3 runs 14 residues. CDR1 is MNHNY and CDR2 is SVGAGI in the germline V gene (reference sequence). Trimming pared 0 bases from V and 7 bases from J, leaving 12 bases between. The CDR3 sequence: CASSYSEGIVEAFF. The CDR3 DNA reads as TGTGCCAGCAGTTACTCCGAGGGGATCGTTGAAGCTTTCTTT.

The gene calls are TRBV9 and TRBJ1-3; no reliable D call. Germline V gives CDR1 SGDLS, CDR2 YYNGEE. This CDR3 region has 12 residues. The V end lost 2 bases, the J end lost 4 bases, and 4 bases lay between the germline ends. The CDR3 reads CASSVLGNTIYF. DNA of the CDR3: TGTGCCAGCAGCGTGTTAGGAAACACCATATATTTT.

The chain has TRBV5-4 and TRBJ1-1, with 7 bases that match TRBD1. V gave up 2 bases and J gave up 6 bases; unmatched junction bases: 7. The germline V gene has CDR1 SGHNT and CDR2 YYREEE (reference sequence). The CDR3 covers 14 residues. CDR3 amino acids: CASSFEGAYAEAFF. In DNA form, the CDR3 reads TGTGCCAGCAGCTTCGAGGGGGCCTACGCTGAAGCTTTCTTT.